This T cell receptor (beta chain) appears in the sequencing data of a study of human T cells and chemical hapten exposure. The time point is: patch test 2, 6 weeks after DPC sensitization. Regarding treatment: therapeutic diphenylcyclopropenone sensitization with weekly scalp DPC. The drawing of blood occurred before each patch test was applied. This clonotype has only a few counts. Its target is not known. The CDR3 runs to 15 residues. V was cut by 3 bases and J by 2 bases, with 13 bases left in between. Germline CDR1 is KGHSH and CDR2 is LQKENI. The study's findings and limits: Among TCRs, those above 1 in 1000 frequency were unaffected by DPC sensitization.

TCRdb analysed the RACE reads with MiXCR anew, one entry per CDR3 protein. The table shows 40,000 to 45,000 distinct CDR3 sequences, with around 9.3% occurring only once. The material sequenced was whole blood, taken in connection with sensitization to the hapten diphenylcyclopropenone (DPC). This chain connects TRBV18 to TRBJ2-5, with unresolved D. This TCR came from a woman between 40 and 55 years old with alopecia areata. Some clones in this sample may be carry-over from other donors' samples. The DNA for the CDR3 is TGTGCCAGCTCACCTATTCTCCGAACACAAGAGACCCAGTACTTC. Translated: CASSPILRTQETQYF. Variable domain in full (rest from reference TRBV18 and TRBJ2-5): NAGVMQNPRHLVRRRGQEARLRCSPMKGHSHVYWYRQLPEEGLKFMVYLQKENIIDESGMPKERFSAEFPKEGPSILRIQQVVRGDSAAYFCASSPILRTQETQYFGPGTRLLVL.